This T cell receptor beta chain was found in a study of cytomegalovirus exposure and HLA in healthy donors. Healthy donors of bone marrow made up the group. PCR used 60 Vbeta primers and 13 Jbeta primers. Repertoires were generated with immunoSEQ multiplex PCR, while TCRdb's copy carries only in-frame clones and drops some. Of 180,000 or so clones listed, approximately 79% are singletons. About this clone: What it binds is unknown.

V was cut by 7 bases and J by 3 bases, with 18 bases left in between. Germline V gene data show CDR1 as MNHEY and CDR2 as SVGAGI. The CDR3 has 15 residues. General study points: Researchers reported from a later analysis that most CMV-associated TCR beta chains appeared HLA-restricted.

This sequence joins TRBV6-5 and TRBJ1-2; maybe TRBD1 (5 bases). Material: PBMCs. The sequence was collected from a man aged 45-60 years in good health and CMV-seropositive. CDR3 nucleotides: TGTGCCAGCACCCCCGTCGGGGGTGGGGACTATGGCTACACCTTC. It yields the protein CASTPVGGGDYGYTF.